This is a list of T cell receptor beta chains from one sample in a study of cytomegalovirus exposure and HLA in healthy donors. Data came from immunoSEQ multiplex PCR; TCRdb stores just in-frame clones and leaves some out. The sample lists some 73,000 clones, over 85% occurring once. Sequenced input: PBMCs. These receptors were obtained from a woman aged 18-29 years in good health and CMV-seropositive. The CDR3 runs from the conserved cysteine through the conserved F or W.

TRBJ2-2,TRBV18,CASSPRFPGTTNTGELFF
TRBJ2-5,TRBV2,CASLYGGGYQETQYF
TRBJ2-1,TRBV6-1,CASSQTSGGMREQFF
TRBJ1-2,TRBV20-1,CMITLYGYTF
TRBJ2-1,TRBV6-6,CASSYSGRGAYNEQFF
TRBJ2-7,TRBV2,CASSHGTGGGEQYF
TRBJ2-2,TRBV9,CASSVLMAGGPHTGELFF
TRBJ2-7,TRBV6-6,CASSYDRQGNYYEQYF
TRBJ2-7,TRBV7-9,CASSLASGEQYF
TRBJ2-7,TRBV30,CAWSPIGDRPNYGQYF
TRBJ2-2,TRBV25-1,CASSERAGADTGELFF
TRBJ1-2,TRBV5-4,CASSLGQGAASNYGYTF
TRBJ1-1,TRBV19,CASSILRSGQAGNTEAFF
TRBJ2-5,TRBV9,CASSVGAGGPETQYF
TRBJ2-1,TRBV4-2,CASSQDPPAGAVNEQFF
TRBJ2-1,TRBV27,CASSLSSGVEQFF
TRBJ2-7,TRBV2,CASSRDTYEQYF
TRBJ1-4,TRBV5-1,CASSHPPRDEKLFF
TRBJ1-2,TRBV19,CASRDRGLFGYTF
TRBJ2-7,TRBV14,CASSSRQVYEQYF
TRBJ2-3,TRBV28,CASSPGGLAGSTDTQYF
TRBJ1-2,TRBV6-5,CASSYSAGNYGYTF